The source of this TCR beta chain is a study of Ad26.COV2.S vaccination and SARS-CoV-2 variants. Study-wide points: Substantial breadth was reportedly displayed by spike-specific CD8+ and CD4+ T cell responses after vaccination. Using TCR breadth and depth analyses may have led to underestimated total T cell responses.

Notes on this clone: Its antigen is currently unknown.

Trimming shortened V by 2 bases and J by 2 bases, and 18 bases separated the two germline ends. This CDR3 is built from 16 residues. Per the germline V gene, CDR1 is GTSNPN and CDR2 is SVGIG (reference sequence). Specified treatment: 15 to 20 received Ad26.COV2.S at low or high dose, single or two shots; about 5 received placebo; per-sample allocation not given. Vaccine and placebo recipients were sampled on day 63 after the first injection. Vaccination employed an Ad26 vector expressing the Wuhan-strain SARS-CoV-2 spike. Assay used: immunoSEQ multiplex PCR; TCRdb lists only in-frame clones, some missing. The repertoire holds fewer than 400,000 clones, approximately 90% seen once, with 3.5% in the top ten.

The genes are TRBV30 and TRBJ1-1; D is perhaps TRBD1 (6 bases). The clonotype was recovered from a person aged 18-60 years who received the Ad26.COV2.S COVID-19 vaccine or a placebo. The material sequenced was peripheral blood, taken in a trial of Ad26.COV2.S vaccine versus placebo. CDR3 protein: CAWSPRDRRLNTEAFF. In DNA, the CDR3 is TGTGCCTGGAGTCCTCGAGACAGGCGACTAAACACTGAAGCTTTCTTT.